This T cell receptor (beta chain) is drawn from a study of shared clonotypes between healthy human individuals. Produced via immunoSEQ multiplex PCR; TCRdb's table is partial and in-frame only. The sample comprises about 1.1 million clones, roughly 77% of which are singletons, and almost 0.9% rests with the top ten. The CDR3 runs 16 residues. V gave up 1 base and J gave up 4 bases; unmatched junction bases: 5. Germline CDR1 reads SGHVS; CDR2 reads FNYEAQ. Details on this clone: Its cognate antigen is unknown.

Overall study findings and caveats: Apart from blood, nothing was sampled; tissue repertoires likely differ.

The genes are TRBV7-6 and TRBJ2-5; 11 positions match TRBD1. The sequenced sample consisted of memory CD4+ T cells from PBMCs. The subset denotes: CD45RA-negative fraction. The sequence was collected from a man between 18 and 29 years old in good health. Some clones in this sample may be carry-over from other donors' samples. The DNA for the CDR3 is TGTGCCAGCAGCTTAGTCGGACAGGGGGCCGGAGAGACCCAGTACTTC. Protein: CASSLVGQGAGETQYF.